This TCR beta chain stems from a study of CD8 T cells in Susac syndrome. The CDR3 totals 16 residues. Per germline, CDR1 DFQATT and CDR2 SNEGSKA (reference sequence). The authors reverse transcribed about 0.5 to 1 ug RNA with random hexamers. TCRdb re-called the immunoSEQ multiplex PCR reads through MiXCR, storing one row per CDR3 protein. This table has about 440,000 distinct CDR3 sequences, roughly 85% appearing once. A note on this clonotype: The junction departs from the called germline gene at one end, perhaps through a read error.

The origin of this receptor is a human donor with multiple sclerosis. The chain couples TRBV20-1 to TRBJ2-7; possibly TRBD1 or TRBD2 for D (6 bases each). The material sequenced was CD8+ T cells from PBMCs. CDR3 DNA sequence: TGTAGTGCTAGTATGGTTCGGGGGCTGAGCTCCTACGAGCAGTACTTC. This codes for CSASMVRGLSSYEQYF.